This T cell receptor (beta chain) came from a study of cytomegalovirus exposure and HLA in healthy donors. The CDR3 has 15 amino acids. Trimming left V 0 bases short and J 4 bases short, with 13 bases between. Germline values: CDR1 GTSNPN, CDR2 SVGIG (reference sequence). With respect to this clone: The antigen is not known.

The PCR made use of 60 Vbeta and 13 Jbeta primers. Sequencing was performed with immunoSEQ multiplex PCR; in TCRdb, only in-frame clones are kept and a portion is missing. The data contain about 170,000 clones, about three quarters of them singletons. General study points: Accurate predictions that matched the HLA-A and HLA-B alleles of most subjects were reportedly made from TCR beta sequences.

Material for sequencing was PBMCs. The origin of this receptor is a girl aged 10 to 17 in good health and CMV-seronegative. V is TRBV30 and J is TRBJ2-1; tentatively, D is TRBD2 (7 bases). The CDR3 coding sequence is TGTGCCTGGAGTGTTGGGGGGGCCTCGTACAATGAGCAGTTCTTC. This sequence encodes CAWSVGGASYNEQFF.